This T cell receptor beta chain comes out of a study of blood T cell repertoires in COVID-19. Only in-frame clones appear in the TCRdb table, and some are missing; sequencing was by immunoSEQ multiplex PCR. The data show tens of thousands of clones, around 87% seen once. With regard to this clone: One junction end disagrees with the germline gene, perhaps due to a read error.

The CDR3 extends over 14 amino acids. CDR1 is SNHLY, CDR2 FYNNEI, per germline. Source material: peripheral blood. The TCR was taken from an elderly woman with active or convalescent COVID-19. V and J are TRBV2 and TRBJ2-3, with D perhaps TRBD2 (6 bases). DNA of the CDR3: TGTGCCAGCAGCGAAGGGACTTTCACAGATACGCAGTATTTT. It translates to CASSEGTFTDTQYF.